This T cell receptor (beta chain) stems from a study of T cells in Graves' hyperthyroidism and ophthalmopathy. Overall study: Pretreatment peripheral blood was obtained at initial diagnosis.

Stable Graves' hyperthyroidism denoted no ophthalmopathy progression over 18 months. Amplified TCR beta CDR3 regions derived from RNA transcripts. The HTBI primer set was used in a first-round RT-PCR of the TCR CDR3. MiXCR, applied by TCRdb to the multiplex PCR reads, yields one record per CDR3 protein. The sample carries about 420,000 distinct CDR3 sequences, 12% to 15% recorded once. The CDR3 spans 19 residues. The V end lost 5 bases, the J end lost 0 bases, and 23 bases lay between the germline ends. Germline CDR1 LNHNV, CDR2 YYDKDF (reference sequence). The chain has TRBV15 and TRBJ1-5; tentatively, D is TRBD1 (6 bases). The receptor comes from a woman aged 18 to 35 with Graves' hyperthyroidism. Sequencing used blood. The CDR3 coding sequence is TGTGCCACCAGCGCCCGGGACACCACCGAGGGTTATAGCAATCAGCCCCAGCATTTT. It translates to CATSARDTTEGYSNQPQHF.